Listed here are 8 T cell receptor beta chains from one sample, sequenced in a study of blood T cell repertoires in COVID-19. Profiling relied on immunoSEQ multiplex PCR, and the TCRdb table lists in-frame clones only, not all of them. The sample yields approximately 160,000 clones, about 83% seen once. The material sequenced was peripheral blood. The receptors come from a man between 60 and 75 years old with acute or convalescent COVID-19.

CDR3 sequence reads: CASSQDWDRSYEQYF. The DNA for the CDR3 is TGCGCCAGCAGCCAAGATTGGGACAGAAGCTACGAGCAGTACTTC. The chain joins TRBV4-3 to TRBJ2-7; the match to TRBD1 covers 7 bases. The trim removed 0 bases at V and 3 bases at J, leaving 5 bases unmatched. Germline V gives CDR1 LGHNA, CDR2 YSLEER. This CDR3 has 15 amino acids.

The chain employs TRBV18 and TRBJ2-3; 8 bases are a match to TRBD2. This CDR3 spans 16 amino acids. The V segment lost 1 base and the J segment 5 bases; nucleotides outside the gene matches: 8. Germline-derived CDR1 and CDR2 are KGHSH and LQKENI. The CDR3 sequence: CASSPRATGGQDTQYF. The CDR3 DNA sequence: TGTGCCAGCTCACCACGGGCGACGGGGGGGCAAGATACGCAGTATTTT.

The gene calls are TRBV4-1 and TRBJ2-5; 10 bases are a match to TRBD2. V was clipped by 2 bases and J by 0 bases; unmatched bases: 3. CDR3 length: 16 residues. The germline gives CDR1 MGHRA, CDR2 YSYEKL. CDR3 sequence: CASSQLSGGYQETQYF. As DNA, the CDR3 is TGCGCCAGCAGCCAACTTAGCGGGGGGTACCAAGAGACCCAGTACTTC.

V is TRBV2 and J is TRBJ2-1; no definite D call. CDR3 size: 12 residues. Germline V CDR1 and CDR2: SNHLY, FYNNEI. Deletions cut 3 bases from V and 8 bases from J, with 8 bases between. The CDR3, as DNA: TGTGCCAGCAGTGAGTACATTGATGAGCAGTTCTTC. It yields the protein CASSEYIDEQFF. The entire variable domain, with the rest obtained from reference TRBV2 and TRBJ2-1, is as follows: EPEVTQTPSHQVTQMGQEVILRCVPISNHLYFYWYRQILGQKVEFLVSFYNNEISEKSEIFDDQFSVERPDGSNFTLKIRSTKLEDSAMYFCASSEYIDEQFFGPGTRLTVL.

The gene calls are TRBV7-8 and TRBJ2-4; the D gene is possibly TRBD2 (5 bases). This CDR3 region has 13 residues. Germline lookup yields CDR1 SGHVS and CDR2 FQNEAQ. V lost 5 bases and J 8 bases, leaving 13 bases between the germline ends. The CDR3 nucleotides read TGTGCCAGCAGCCGAGGGTTTGAGGACATTCAGTACTTC. This codes for CASSRGFEDIQYF.

The genes are TRBV3-1 (or the pseudogene TRBV3-2) and TRBJ1-5; D is uncertain. This CDR3 is built from 13 residues. V was clipped by 0 bases and J by 4 bases, with 4 bases between them. Germline values: CDR1 LGHDT, CDR2 YNNKEL (reference sequence). The CDR3 DNA reads as TGTGCCAGCAGCCAAGACGGTAATCAGCCCCAGCATTTT. As protein: CASSQDGNQPQHF.

The chain couples TRBV6-2 or TRBV6-3 to TRBJ1-6; D is ambiguous. CDR1 is MNHEY and CDR2 is SVGEGT in the germline V gene. V was shortened by 2 bases and J by 8 bases, with 10 bases between the two germline ends. This CDR3 spans 14 amino acids. The CDR3 is CASSYVPRDSPLHF. CDR3 coding DNA: TGTGCCAGCAGTTACGTACCCCGGGATTCACCCCTCCACTTT.

The gene calls are TRBV5-4 and TRBJ2-3; TRBD2 aligns across 9 bases. V lost 0 bases, J lost 0 bases, and 8 bases stayed unmatched. The germline V gene has CDR1 SGHNT and CDR2 YYREEE (reference sequence). The length of the CDR3 is 18 residues. CDR3 amino acids: CASSLAGSGGTSTDTQYF. In nucleotides, the CDR3 is TGTGCCAGCAGCTTGGCAGGTAGCGGGGGAACTAGCACAGATACGCAGTATTTT.